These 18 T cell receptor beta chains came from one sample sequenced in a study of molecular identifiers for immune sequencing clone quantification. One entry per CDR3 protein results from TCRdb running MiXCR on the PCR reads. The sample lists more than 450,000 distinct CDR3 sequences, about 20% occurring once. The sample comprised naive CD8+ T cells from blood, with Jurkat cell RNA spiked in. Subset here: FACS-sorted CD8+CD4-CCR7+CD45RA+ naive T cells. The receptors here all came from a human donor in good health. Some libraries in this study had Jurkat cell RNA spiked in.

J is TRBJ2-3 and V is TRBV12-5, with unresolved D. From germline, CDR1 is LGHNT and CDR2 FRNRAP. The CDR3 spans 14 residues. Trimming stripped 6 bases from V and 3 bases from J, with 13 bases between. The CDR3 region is CASGVGLETDTQYF. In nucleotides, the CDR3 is TGTGCTAGTGGCGTCGGGCTCGAGACAGATACGCAGTATTTT.

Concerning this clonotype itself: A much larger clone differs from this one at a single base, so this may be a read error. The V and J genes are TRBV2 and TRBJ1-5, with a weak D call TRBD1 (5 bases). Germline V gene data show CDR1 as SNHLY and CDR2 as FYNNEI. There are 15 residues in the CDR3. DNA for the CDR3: TGTGCCGGCAGTGAGTCAGGGAGTGGGTCCCAGCCCCAGCATTTT. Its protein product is CAGSESGSGSQPQHF.

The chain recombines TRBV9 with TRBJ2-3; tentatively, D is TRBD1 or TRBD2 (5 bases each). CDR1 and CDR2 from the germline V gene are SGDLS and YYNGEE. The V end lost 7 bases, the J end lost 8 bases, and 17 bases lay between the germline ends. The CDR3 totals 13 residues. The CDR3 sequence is CASEGPASGTQYF. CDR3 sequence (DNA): TGTGCCAGCGAGGGACCCGCCTCCGGTACGCAGTATTTT.

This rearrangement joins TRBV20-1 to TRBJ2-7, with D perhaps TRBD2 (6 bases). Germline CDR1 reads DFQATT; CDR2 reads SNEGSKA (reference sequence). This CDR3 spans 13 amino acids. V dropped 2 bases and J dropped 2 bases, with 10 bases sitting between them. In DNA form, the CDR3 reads TGCAGTGCTAGAAATGGAGGGCCCTACGAGCAGTACTTC. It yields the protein CSARNGGPYEQYF.

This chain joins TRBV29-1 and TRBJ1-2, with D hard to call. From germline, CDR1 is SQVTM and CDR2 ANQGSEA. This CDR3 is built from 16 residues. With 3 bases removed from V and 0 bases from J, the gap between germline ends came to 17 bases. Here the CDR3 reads CSVEWQVGNTNYGYTF. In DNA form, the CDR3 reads TGCAGCGTTGAGTGGCAGGTCGGGAATACTAACTATGGCTACACCTTC. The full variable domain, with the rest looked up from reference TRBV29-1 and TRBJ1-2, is SAVISQKPSRDICQRGTSLTIQCQVDSQVTMMFWYRQQPGQSLTLIATANQGSEATYESGFVIDKFPISRPNLTFSTLTVSNMSPEDSSIYLCSVEWQVGNTNYGYTFGSGTRLTVV.

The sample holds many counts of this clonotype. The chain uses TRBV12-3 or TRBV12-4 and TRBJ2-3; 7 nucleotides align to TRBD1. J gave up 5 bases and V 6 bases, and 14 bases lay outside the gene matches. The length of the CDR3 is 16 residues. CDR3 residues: CASRSQRTGAGDTQYF. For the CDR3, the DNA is TGTGCCAGCAGATCCCAGAGAACAGGGGCAGGAGATACGCAGTATTTT.

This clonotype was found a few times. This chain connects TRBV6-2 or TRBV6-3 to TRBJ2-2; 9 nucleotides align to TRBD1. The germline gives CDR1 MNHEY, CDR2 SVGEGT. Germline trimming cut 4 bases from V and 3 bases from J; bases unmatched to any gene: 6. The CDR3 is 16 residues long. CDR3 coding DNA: TGTGCCAGCAGTTTTTGGGACAGGGAGGACACCGGGGAGCTGTTTTTT. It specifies CASSFWDREDTGELFF.

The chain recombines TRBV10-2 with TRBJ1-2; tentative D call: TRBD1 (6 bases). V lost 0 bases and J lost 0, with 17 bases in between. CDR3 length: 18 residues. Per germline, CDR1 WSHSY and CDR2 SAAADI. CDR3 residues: CASSESRAGAESNYGYTF. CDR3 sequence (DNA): TGCGCCAGCAGTGAGTCGAGAGCAGGGGCCGAATCTAACTATGGCTACACCTTC.

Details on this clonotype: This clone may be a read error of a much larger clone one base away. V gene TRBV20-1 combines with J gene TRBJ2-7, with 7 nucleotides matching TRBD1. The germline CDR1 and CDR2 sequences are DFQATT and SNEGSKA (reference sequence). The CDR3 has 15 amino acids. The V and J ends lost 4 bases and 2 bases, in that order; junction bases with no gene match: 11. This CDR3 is CSANLPQGYAYEQYF. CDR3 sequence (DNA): TGCAGTGCTAACCTCCCACAGGGGTATGCCTACGAGCAGTACTTC.

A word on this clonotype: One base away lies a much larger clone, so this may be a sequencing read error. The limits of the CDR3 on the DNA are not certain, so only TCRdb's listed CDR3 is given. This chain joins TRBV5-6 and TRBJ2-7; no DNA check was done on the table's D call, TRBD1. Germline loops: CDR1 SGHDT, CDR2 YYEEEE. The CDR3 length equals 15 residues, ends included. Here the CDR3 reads CASSLFGTGSYERYF.

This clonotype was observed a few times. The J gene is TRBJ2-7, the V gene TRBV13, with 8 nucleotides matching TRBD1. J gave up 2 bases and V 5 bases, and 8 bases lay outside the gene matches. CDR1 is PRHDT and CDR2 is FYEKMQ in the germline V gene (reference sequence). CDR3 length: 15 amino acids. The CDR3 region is CASSPRRQGTYEQYF. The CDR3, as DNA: TGTGCCAGCAGCCCACGAAGACAGGGGACCTACGAGCAGTACTTC.

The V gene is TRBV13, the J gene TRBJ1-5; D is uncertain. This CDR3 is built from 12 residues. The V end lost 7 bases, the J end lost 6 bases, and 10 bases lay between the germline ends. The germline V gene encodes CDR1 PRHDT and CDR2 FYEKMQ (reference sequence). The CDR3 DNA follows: TGTGCCAGCACCAATCGGGGTCAGCCCCAGCATTTT. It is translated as CASTNRGQPQHF.

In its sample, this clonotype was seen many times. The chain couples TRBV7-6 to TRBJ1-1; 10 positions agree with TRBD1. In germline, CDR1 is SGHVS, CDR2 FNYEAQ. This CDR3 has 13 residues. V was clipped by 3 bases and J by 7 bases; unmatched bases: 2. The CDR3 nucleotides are TGTGCCAGCAGCTTGACAGGGGGCAGTGAAGCTTTCTTT. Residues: CASSLTGGSEAFF.

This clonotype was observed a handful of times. CDR3 in amino acids: CASSPFREGGTDTQYF. CDR3 nucleotide sequence: TGTGCCAGCAGCCCATTTCGGGAGGGTGGCACAGATACGCAGTATTTT. The chain links TRBV12-3 or TRBV12-4 to TRBJ2-3; 8 bases map to TRBD2. Unmatched junction bases numbered 9, after V lost 6 bases and J lost 1 base. CDR3 length: 16 amino acids.

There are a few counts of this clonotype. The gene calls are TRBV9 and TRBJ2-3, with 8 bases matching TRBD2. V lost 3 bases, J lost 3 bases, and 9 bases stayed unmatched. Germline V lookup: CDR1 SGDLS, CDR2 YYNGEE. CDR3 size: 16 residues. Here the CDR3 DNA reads TGTGCCAGCAGCGGGGGGGATAGCGGGGCGACAGATACGCAGTATTTT. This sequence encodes CASSGGDSGATDTQYF.

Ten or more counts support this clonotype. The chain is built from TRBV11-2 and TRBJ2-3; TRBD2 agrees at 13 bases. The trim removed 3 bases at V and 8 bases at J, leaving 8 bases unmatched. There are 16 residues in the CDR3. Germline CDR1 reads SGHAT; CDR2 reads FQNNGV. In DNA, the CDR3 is TGTGCCAGCAGCTTCTGGACTAGCGGGAGTAAGGTTACGCAGTATTTT. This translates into CASSFWTSGSKVTQYF.

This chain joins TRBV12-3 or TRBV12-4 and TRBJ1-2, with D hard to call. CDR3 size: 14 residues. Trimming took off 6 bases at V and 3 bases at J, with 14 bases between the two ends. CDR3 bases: TGTGCCAGCAGCCTACTAGGGTTGGACTATGGCTACACCTTC. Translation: CASSLLGLDYGYTF.

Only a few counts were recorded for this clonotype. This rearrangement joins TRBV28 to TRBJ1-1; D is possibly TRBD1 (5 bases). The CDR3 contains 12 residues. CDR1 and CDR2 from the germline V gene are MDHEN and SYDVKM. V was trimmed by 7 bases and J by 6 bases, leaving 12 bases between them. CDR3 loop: CASNPLGAEAFF. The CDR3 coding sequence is TGTGCCAGCAACCCTTTGGGGGCTGAAGCTTTCTTT.